This is a list of T cell receptor beta chains from one sample in a study of blood T cell repertoires in COVID-19. Only in-frame clones appear in the TCRdb table, and some are missing; sequencing was by immunoSEQ multiplex PCR. The data show 150,000 to 200,000 clones, with about four fifths seen just once and 6.5% to 9.5% held by the top ten. Specimen: peripheral blood. The receptors were sampled from a woman in her sixties with COVID-19, enrolled during active disease. Each CDR3 is given with its conserved first and last residue. A D gene is named only where the DNA matches it firmly. The listing skips clone size in some rows; elsewhere it reads once, few, many or a size class.

D	V	J	size	CDR3	DNA
TRBD1	TRBV7-9	TRBJ1-5	NA	CASSLAGGANQPQHF	TGTGCCAGCAGCTTAGCAGGGGGCGCGAATCAGCCCCAGCATTTT
TRBD1	TRBV5-6	TRBJ1-2	NA	CASSLVRAGGDGYTF	TGTGCCAGCAGCTTGGTAAGGGCAGGGGGCGATGGCTACACCTTC
TRBD1	TRBV5-6	TRBJ1-1	NA	CASSLVDRGDTEAFF	TGTGCCAGCAGCTTGGTGGACAGGGGGGACACTGAAGCTTTCTTT
TRBD1	TRBV7-9	TRBJ1-2	NA	CASSSTGSTNNGYTF	TGTGCCAGCAGCTCGACAGGGAGTACGAATAATGGCTACACCTTC
NA	TRBV4-3	TRBJ1-1	once	CASSQVAIGTLEAFF	TGCGCCAGCAGCCAAGTAGCTATTGGGACACTTGAAGCTTTCTTT
TRBD1	TRBV2	TRBJ2-3	NA	CASSPSTGGTDTQYF	TGTGCCAGCAGCCCGTCGACAGGGGGCACAGATACGCAGTATTTT
NA	TRBV7-8	TRBJ2-7	NA	CASSNRDFLYEQYF	TGTGCCAGCAGCAACCGGGATTTTCTCTACGAGCAGTACTTC
NA	TRBV6-5	TRBJ2-3	NA	CASSYGGGIETDTQYF	TGTGCCAGCAGTTACGGAGGAGGGATTGAAACAGATACGCAGTATTTT
NA	TRBV28	TRBJ1-5	few	CASSSKSGAFGNQPQHF	TGTGCCAGCAGCTCTAAGTCAGGGGCCTTTGGGAATCAGCCCCAGCATTTT
NA	TRBV5-1	TRBJ1-4	NA	CASSLGQSSTNEKLFF	TGCGCCAGCAGCTTGGGACAGTCATCAACTAATGAAAAACTGTTTTTT
NA	TRBV24-1	TRBJ1-1	NA	CATRADPGSGTEAFF	TGTGCCACCAGGGCAGACCCGGGGTCGGGCACTGAAGCTTTCTTT
TRBD1	TRBV6-5	TRBJ1-1	NA	CASLKTGVYTEAFF	TGTGCCAGCTTAAAAACAGGGGTCTACACTGAAGCTTTCTTT
TRBD1	TRBV29-1	TRBJ1-2	NA	CSVSTGLYGYTF	TGCAGCGTTTCGACAGGGCTTTATGGCTACACCTTC
TRBD1	TRBV11-2	TRBJ1-2	NA	CASSLGGTGVNYGYTF	TGTGCCAGCAGCTTGGGAGGGACAGGGGTGAACTATGGCTACACCTTC
TRBD1	TRBV3-1/TRBV3-2	TRBJ1-2	many	CASTPGQSNYGYTF	TGTGCCAGCACCCCGGGACAGTCAAACTATGGCTACACCTTC
NA	TRBV5-4	TRBJ2-1	NA	CASSYESYNEQFF	TGTGCCAGCAGCTACGAGTCCTACAATGAGCAGTTCTTC
NA	TRBV28	TRBJ1-2	NA	CASSPFIYGYTF	TGTGCCAGCAGCCCCTTTATTTATGGCTACACCTTC
TRBD1	TRBV18	TRBJ2-7	NA	CASSRTGPHYEQYF	TGTGCCAGCTCACGGACAGGGCCGCACTACGAGCAGTACTTC
NA	TRBV28	TRBJ1-2	NA	CASSPGGLQNTYGYTF	TGTGCCAGCAGTCCGGGAGGTTTGCAGAATACGTATGGCTACACCTTC
NA	TRBV5-5	TRBJ2-2	once	CASSFRQGGTGELFF	TGTGCCAGCAGCTTTAGGCAGGGGGGCACCGGGGAGCTGTTTTTT
NA	TRBV10-3	TRBJ2-1	NA	CAISESDTYNEQFF	TGTGCCATCAGTGAATCGGACACCTACAATGAGCAGTTCTTC
TRBD2	TRBV11-2	TRBJ2-7	NA	CASSLGLAGYEQYF	TGTGCCAGCAGCTTGGGACTAGCGGGTTACGAGCAGTACTTC
NA	TRBV6-5	TRBJ1-2	NA	CATRGFGVSGGYTF	TGTGCCACTCGCGGCTTTGGAGTGTCGGGAGGCTACACCTTC